These T cell receptor beta chains were read from a single sample in a study of blood T cell repertoires in COVID-19. Assay: immunoSEQ multiplex PCR; the TCRdb copy retains only in-frame clones and omits some. The sample lists about 110,000 clones, 85% occurring once. Sequenced input: peripheral blood. The receptors were sampled from a human donor in a cohort sampled during active COVID-19. Both conserved end residues are trimmed from each CDR3. The order of the fields is CDR3 length, V gene, J gene, CDR3 protein.

>10|TRBV20-1|TRBJ1-1
SASRGKAEAF
>12|TRBV18|TRBJ2-5
ASSPGTVQETQY
>12|TRBV6-1|TRBJ2-5
ASSDRPAAETQY
>12|TRBV7-2|TRBJ2-5
ASSLGPGWETQY
>15|TRBV10-3|TRBJ2-6
AITGAGDGPGANVLT
>12|TRBV9|TRBJ2-5
ASNLAGGQETQY
>11|TRBV7-3|TRBJ2-3
ASSFRGADTQY
>12|TRBV4-3|TRBJ1-2
ASSQQQDLGGYT
>11|TRBV30|TRBJ1-3
ARTRTGWDTIY
>11|TRBV7-3|TRBJ1-1
ASSLTLAGGAF
>13|TRBV18|TRBJ1-3
ASSPAGSPGNTIY
>15|TRBV19|TRBJ1-1
ASSTRDRGRMNTEAF
>11|TRBV7-9|TRBJ1-5
ASSEGQFQPQH
>13|TRBV5-1|TRBJ2-1
ASSTLSGSGNEQF
>12|TRBV18|TRBJ2-7
ASSPGGSVYEQY
>13|TRBV7-2|TRBJ2-5
ASSLLAGGEETQY
>12|TRBV29-1|TRBJ2-7
SVAQGLNSYEQY
>12|TRBV28|TRBJ2-7
ASRESGAFYEQY
>12|TRBV28|TRBJ1-6
ASSLYSSLSPLH
>13|TRBV10-3|TRBJ1-1
AIRKTGGPNTEAF
>12|TRBV4-1|TRBJ1-4
ASSPLGLGLGLF
>11|TRBV6-5|TRBJ1-1
ASSRTGVTEAF
>11|TRBV5-1|TRBJ1-1
ASSPSQNTEAF
>11|TRBV5-1|TRBJ2-7
ASIPDTEGEQY
>15|TRBV5-4|TRBJ1-1
ASSLGGGIGRNTEAF
>13|TRBV5-1|TRBJ2-2
ASSLERGPGGELF
>14|TRBV10-3|TRBJ2-5
AISGGTSGEKETQY